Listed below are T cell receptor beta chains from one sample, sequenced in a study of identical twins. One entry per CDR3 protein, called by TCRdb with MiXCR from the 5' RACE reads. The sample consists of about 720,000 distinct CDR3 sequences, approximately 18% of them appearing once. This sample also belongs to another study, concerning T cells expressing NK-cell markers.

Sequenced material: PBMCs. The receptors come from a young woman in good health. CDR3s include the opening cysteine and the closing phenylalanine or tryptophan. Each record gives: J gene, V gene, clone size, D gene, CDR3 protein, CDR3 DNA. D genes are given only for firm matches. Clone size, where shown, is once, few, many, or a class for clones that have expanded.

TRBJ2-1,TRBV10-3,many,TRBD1,CANAGTGEDNEQFF,TGTGCCAACGCCGGGACAGGGGAGGACAATGAGCAGTTCTTC
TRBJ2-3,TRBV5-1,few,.,CASTEFQRLRGDTQYF,TGCGCCAGCACCGAATTTCAGAGGCTAAGGGGAGATACGCAGTATTTT
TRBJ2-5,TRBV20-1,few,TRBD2,CSAVRTSGRLGETQYF,TGCAGTGCTGTTAGGACTAGCGGGAGATTGGGCGAGACCCAGTACTTC
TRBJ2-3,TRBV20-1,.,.,CSASGSSDTQYF,TGCAGTGCTAGCGGGAGCTCAGATACGCAGTATTTT
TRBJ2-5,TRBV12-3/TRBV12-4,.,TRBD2,CASSLRGGPETQYF,TGTGCCAGCAGTTTACGGGGGGGCCCAGAGACCCAGTACTTC
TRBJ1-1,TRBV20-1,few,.,CSAPDENTEAFF,TGCAGTGCCCCGGACGAGAACACTGAAGCTTTCTTT
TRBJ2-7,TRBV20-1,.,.,CSAKRPQGSYEQYF,TGCAGTGCTAAGCGGCCTCAGGGGTCCTACGAGCAGTACTTC
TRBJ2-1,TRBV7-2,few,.,CASSYSGDFYNEQFF,TGTGCCAGCAGCTATTCGGGGGACTTCTACAATGAGCAGTTCTTC
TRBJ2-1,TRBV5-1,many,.,CASTIGGPQQFF,TGCGCCAGCACTATCGGGGGGCCTCAGCAGTTCTTC
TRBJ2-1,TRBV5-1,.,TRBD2,CASSLIMIAGTPQEQFF,TGCGCCAGCAGCTTAATCATGATAGCGGGGACGCCTCAGGAGCAGTTCTTC
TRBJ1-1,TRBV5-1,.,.,CASKIAGRNTEAFF,TGCGCCAGCAAGATTGCAGGGCGGAACACTGAAGCTTTCTTT
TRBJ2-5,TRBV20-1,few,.,CSARMKVQETQYF,TGCAGTGCTAGGATGAAGGTACAAGAGACCCAGTACTTC
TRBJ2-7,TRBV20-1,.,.,CSANYDTSYEQYF,TGCAGTGCTAACTACGACACCTCCTACGAGCAGTACTTC
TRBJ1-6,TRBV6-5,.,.,CASSYAKDALAHF,TGTGCCAGCAGTTACGCCAAGGACGCGTTGGCCCACTTT
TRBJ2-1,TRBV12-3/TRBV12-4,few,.,CASSPVGWGNEQFF,TGTGCCAGCAGTCCGGTCGGGTGGGGGAATGAGCAGTTCTTC
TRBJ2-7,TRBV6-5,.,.,CASSYVQGSSYEQYF,TGTGCCAGCAGTTACGTCCAGGGAAGCTCCTACGAGCAGTACTTC
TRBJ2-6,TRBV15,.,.,CATSREYGGAEAGANVLTF,TGTGCCACCAGCAGAGAGTATGGGGGGGCAGAGGCTGGGGCCAACGTCCTGACTTTC
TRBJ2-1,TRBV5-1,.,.,CASSLFPFGSVSSYNEQFF,TGCGCCAGCAGCTTGTTCCCCTTCGGCAGTGTCAGCTCCTACAATGAGCAGTTCTTC